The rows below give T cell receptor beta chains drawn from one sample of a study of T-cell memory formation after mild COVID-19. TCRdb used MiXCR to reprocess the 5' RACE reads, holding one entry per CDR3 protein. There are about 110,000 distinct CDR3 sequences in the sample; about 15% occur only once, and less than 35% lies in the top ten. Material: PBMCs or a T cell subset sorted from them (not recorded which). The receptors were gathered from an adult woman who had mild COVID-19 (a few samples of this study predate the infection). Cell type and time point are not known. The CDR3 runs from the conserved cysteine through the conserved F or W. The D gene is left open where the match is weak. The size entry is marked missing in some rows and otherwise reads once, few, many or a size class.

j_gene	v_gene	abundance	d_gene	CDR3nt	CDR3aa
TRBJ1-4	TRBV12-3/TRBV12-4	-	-	TGTGCCAGCAGCGAAACAGATACTAATGAAAAACTGTTTTTT	CASSETDTNEKLFF
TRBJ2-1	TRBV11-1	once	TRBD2	TGTGCCAGCAGCTTTGCGGGAGGGCCCCCCAATGAGCAGTTCTTC	CASSFAGGPPNEQFF
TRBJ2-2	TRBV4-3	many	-	TGCGCCAGCGAGGCGGACAGCAACACCGGGGAGCTGTTTTTT	CASEADSNTGELFF
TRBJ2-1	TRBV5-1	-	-	TGCGCCAGCAGCTTATCTCCCGCCCCAAAGTACAATGAGCAGTTCTTC	CASSLSPAPKYNEQFF
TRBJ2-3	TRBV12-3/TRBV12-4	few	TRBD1	TGTGCCAGCAGAGTGGGACAGGGGTTACGAGATACGCAGTATTTT	CASRVGQGLRDTQYF
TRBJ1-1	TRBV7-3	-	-	TGTGCCAGCAGCTTAGGGGACACATCTTACACTGAAGCTTTCTTT	CASSLGDTSYTEAFF
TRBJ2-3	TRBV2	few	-	TGTGCCAGCAGGGACTACACAGATACGCAGTATTTT	CASRDYTDTQYF
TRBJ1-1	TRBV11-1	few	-	TGTGCCAGCAGCTGGCTCCGGGGGGCGAACACTGAAGCTTTCTTT	CASSWLRGANTEAFF
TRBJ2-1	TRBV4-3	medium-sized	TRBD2	TGCGCCAGCAGCTCCCCCGGAGGACTAGCGGATTACAATGAGCAGTTCTTC	CASSSPGGLADYNEQFF
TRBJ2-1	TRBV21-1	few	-	TGTGCCAGCAGCAAAGAGGCTAGCGGGAGGACCGAGCAGTTCTTC	CASSKEASGRTEQFF
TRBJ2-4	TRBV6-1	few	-	TGTGCCAGCAGTGAATATGGATCCCTGCGTATCATTCAGTACTTC	CASSEYGSLRIIQYF
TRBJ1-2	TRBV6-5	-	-	TGTGCCAGCAGTTACACTCCGACAGACGGCTACACCTTC	CASSYTPTDGYTF
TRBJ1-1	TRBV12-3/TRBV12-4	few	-	TGTGCCAGCAGTCCCCCCGTCAGGGCTGAAGCTTTCTTT	CASSPPVRAEAFF
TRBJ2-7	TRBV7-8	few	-	TGTGCCAGCAGCTTAGCGTATCAGGGGACTTCCTACGAGCAGTACTTC	CASSLAYQGTSYEQYF
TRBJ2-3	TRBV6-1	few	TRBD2	TGTGCCAGCAGTGAAGAAATTAGCGGGGGGACCACAGATACGCAGTATTTT	CASSEEISGGTTDTQYF
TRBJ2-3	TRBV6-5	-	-	TGTGCCAGCAGTCAGGCGGGCGGGAGCACAGATACGCAGTATTTT	CASSQAGGSTDTQYF
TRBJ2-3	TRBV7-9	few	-	TGTGCCAGCAGCCCCTTGGTTAGCACAGATACGCAGTATTTT	CASSPLVSTDTQYF
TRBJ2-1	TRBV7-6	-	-	TGTGCCAGCAGCACTAATTCTGAGCAGTTCTTC	CASSTNSEQFF
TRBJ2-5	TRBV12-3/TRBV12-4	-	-	TGTGCCAGCAGTTTAGGGGCAGGACAAGATACCCAGTACTTC	CASSLGAGQDTQYF
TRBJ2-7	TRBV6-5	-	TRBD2	TGTGCCAGCAGAACCGGGACTAGCGGGAGAAAACCCACCCACGAGCAGTACTTC	CASRTGTSGRKPTHEQYF
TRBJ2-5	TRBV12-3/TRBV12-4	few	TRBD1	TGTGCCAGCAGCAAACCCCGGGACAGAGAAGAAGAGACCCAGTACTTC	CASSKPRDREEETQYF
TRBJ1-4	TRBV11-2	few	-	TGTGCCAGCAGCTTAAACGGTCAGGGTATGGGCACAACTAATGAAAAACTGTTTTTT	CASSLNGQGMGTTNEKLFF
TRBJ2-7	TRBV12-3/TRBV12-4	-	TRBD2	TGTGCCAGCAGTTCATCAGCCGGGACTAGCGGGGGGGCCCAGTACTTC	CASSSSAGTSGGAQYF
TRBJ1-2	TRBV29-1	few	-	TGCAGCGTTCCCGCGAAGGTCTATGGCTACACCTTC	CSVPAKVYGYTF
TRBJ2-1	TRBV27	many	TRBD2	TGTGCCAGCAGTAAATTAGCGGGGGGAGCCAATGAGCAGTTCTTC	CASSKLAGGANEQFF
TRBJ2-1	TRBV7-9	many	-	TGTGCCAGCAGCCCACCGGACTATCCCCCCTACAATGAGCAGTTCTTC	CASSPPDYPPYNEQFF
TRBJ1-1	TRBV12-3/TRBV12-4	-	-	TGTGCCAGCAGTTACGGGGTGTACACTGAAGCTTTCTTT	CASSYGVYTEAFF
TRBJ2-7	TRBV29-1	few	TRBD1	TGCAGCGTTGAGACGGACAGGTCTGTGGAGCAGTACTTC	CSVETDRSVEQYF
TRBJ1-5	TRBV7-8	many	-	TGTGCCAGCAGCTTAGGGAGGGGTACGAATCAGCCCCAGCATTTT	CASSLGRGTNQPQHF
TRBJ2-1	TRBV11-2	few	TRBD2	TGTGCCAGCAGCACACCGGGACTAGGAGGAAGGGGTGAGCAGTTCTTC	CASSTPGLGGRGEQFF
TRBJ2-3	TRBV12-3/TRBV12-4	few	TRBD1	TGTGCCAGCAGTGTGGACAGGGTAGGGGATACGCAGTATTTT	CASSVDRVGDTQYF
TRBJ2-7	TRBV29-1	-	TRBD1	TGCAGCGTTGAAGATCCAGGGGGCAACTACGAGCAGTACTTC	CSVEDPGGNYEQYF
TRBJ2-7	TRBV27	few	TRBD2	TGTGCCAGCAGTCCTAGCGGGCTGGCCCGGGGGGACAACCAGTACTTC	CASSPSGLARGDNQYF
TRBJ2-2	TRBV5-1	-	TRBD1	TGCGCCAGCAGCAACGGACAGGGGAGCACCGGGGAGCTGTTTTTT	CASSNGQGSTGELFF